The 8 T cell receptor beta chains presented below share a single source sample, sequenced in a study of blood T cell repertoires in COVID-19. Clones were sequenced by immunoSEQ multiplex PCR, and TCRdb holds only the in-frame ones, with some missing. This table has 200,000 to 250,000 clones, approximately 87% appearing once. The sample consisted of peripheral blood. The receptor set was obtained from a woman aged 70-85 years with active or convalescent COVID-19.

Regarding this clone: Other nucleotide sequences from this sample produce the same CDR3. The V and J genes are TRBV3-1 (or the pseudogene TRBV3-2) and TRBJ2-2, with 10 bases identical to TRBD2. With 4 bases clipped from V and 6 bases from J, the junction kept 2 bases outside the gene matches. The CDR3 covers 14 residues. CDR1 is LGHDT and CDR2 is YNNKEL in the germline V gene (reference sequence). The CDR3 nucleotides are TGTGCCAGCAGCCTAGCGGGGGGAGCCGGGGAGCTGTTTTTT. It codes for CASSLAGGAGELFF.

This CDR3 reads CASNRQGQPQHF. CDR3 in DNA: TGTGCCAGCAATCGACAGGGGCAGCCCCAGCATTTT. This chain joins TRBV2 and TRBJ1-5; TRBD1 matches at 8 bases. With 7 bases clipped from V and 7 bases from J, the junction kept 3 bases outside the gene matches. The germline gives CDR1 SNHLY, CDR2 FYNNEI. The CDR3 extends over 12 amino acids.

The gene calls are TRBV19 and TRBJ1-4; D is perhaps TRBD1 (5 bases). The CDR3 consists of 15 residues. The V end was cut by 5 bases, the J end by 3 bases, with 13 bases between. Per the germline V gene, CDR1 is LNHDA and CDR2 is SQIVND (reference sequence). The CDR3 is CASSSLWGANEKLFF. Written as DNA, the CDR3 is TGTGCCAGTAGTTCTCTTTGGGGGGCTAATGAAAAACTGTTTTTT. The full variable domain, completed using reference TRBV19 and TRBJ1-4, is DGGITQSPKYLFRKEGQNVTLSCEQNLNHDAMYWYRQDPGQGLRLIYYSQIVNDFQKGDIAEGYSVSREKKESFPLTVTSAQKNPTAFYLCASSSLWGANEKLFFGSGTQLSVL.

The V call is TRBV3-1 (or the pseudogene TRBV3-2), the J call TRBJ2-1, with a tentative D call TRBD2 (6 bases). The CDR3 loop spans 15 amino acids. Germline CDR1 is LGHDT and CDR2 is YNNKEL (reference sequence). Deletions cut 4 bases from V and 10 bases from J, with 20 bases between. CDR3 in DNA: TGTGCCAGCAGCCGCCTTCGGACTACCTCCGGGGAGCAGTTCTTC. Residues: CASSRLRTTSGEQFF.

The chain links TRBV5-4 to TRBJ2-7; 7 nucleotides line up with TRBD1. The CDR3 extends over 15 amino acids. CDR1 is SGHNT and CDR2 is YYREEE in the germline V gene (reference sequence). Trimming took 3 bases from V and 1 from J; bases not matched to a gene: 7. CDR3 DNA: TGTGCCAGCAGCTATGGACAGGCAGGGTCCTACGAGCAGTACTTC. Protein: CASSYGQAGSYEQYF.

This clone has ten or more counts. The rearrangement uses TRBV6-6 and TRBJ1-2; a weak D match, TRBD1 (5 bases). Germline CDR1 MNHNY, CDR2 SVGAGI (reference sequence). This CDR3 region has 16 residues. Trimming took off 6 bases at V and 0 bases at J, with 17 bases between the two ends. The CDR3 nucleotides read TGTGCCAGCAGCTCAGGGCCAGGGTATTCTAACTATGGCTACACCTTC. Translating gives CASSSGPGYSNYGYTF.

The rearrangement joins TRBV5-1 to TRBJ2-3, with a weak D call TRBD2 (5 bases). Looked up from germline, CDR1 is SGHRS and CDR2 is YFSETQ. V was shortened by 5 bases and J by 4 bases, with 17 bases between the two germline ends. This CDR3 has 15 residues. The CDR3 spells CASRDRGSLADTQYF. The CDR3 DNA sequence: TGCGCCAGCAGGGATAGAGGGAGCTTGGCAGATACGCAGTATTTT.

The CDR3 reads CASSPLKTDTGELFF. For the CDR3, the DNA is TGTGCCAGCTCACCGCTGAAGACAGACACCGGGGAGCTGTTTTTT. V gene TRBV18 combines with J gene TRBJ2-2; D may be TRBD1 (5 bases). Germline CDR1 is KGHSH and CDR2 is LQKENI. The ends were cut back, 3 bases at V and 3 bases at J, with 11 bases in the middle. This CDR3 contains 15 residues.